This T cell receptor beta chain stems from a study of CD8+ T cells in alopecia areata. RNA, once extracted, was reverse transcribed into cDNA for use as the sequencing template. TCRdb's copy holds only in-frame clones and misses some; the assay was immunoSEQ multiplex PCR. The sample records approximately 12,000 clones, 60% being singletons. Study-wide findings and caveats: Elevated clonality characterized lesional scalp relative to normal scalp, particularly in alopecia totalis/universalis.

Collection of lesional scalp punch biopsies and peripheral blood was performed in alopecia areata patients. This CDR3 has 15 residues. V was trimmed by 4 bases and J by 3 bases, leaving 15 bases between them. Per the germline V gene, CDR1 is MGHRA and CDR2 is YSYEKL. As concerns this clone: The antigen remains undetermined.

The sample taken for sequencing was skin. The chain couples TRBV4-1 to TRBJ1-1; D is unresolved. The TCR was taken from a human donor with alopecia areata. CDR3 residues: CASSRGPVGDTEAFF. The CDR3 DNA sequence: TGCGCCAGCAGCCGAGGACCGGTTGGGGACACTGAAGCTTTCTTT.